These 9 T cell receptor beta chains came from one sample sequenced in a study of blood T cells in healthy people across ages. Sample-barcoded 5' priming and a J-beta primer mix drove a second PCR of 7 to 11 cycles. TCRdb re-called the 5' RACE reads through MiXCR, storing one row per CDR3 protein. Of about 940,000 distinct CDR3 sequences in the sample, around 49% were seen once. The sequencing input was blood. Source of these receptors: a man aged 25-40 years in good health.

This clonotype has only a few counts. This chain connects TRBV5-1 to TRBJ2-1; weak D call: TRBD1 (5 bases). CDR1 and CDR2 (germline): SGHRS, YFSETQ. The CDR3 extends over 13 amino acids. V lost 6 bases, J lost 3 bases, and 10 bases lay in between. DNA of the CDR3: TGCGCCAGCACCCCGGACAACTACAATGAGCAGTTCTTC. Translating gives CASTPDNYNEQFF.

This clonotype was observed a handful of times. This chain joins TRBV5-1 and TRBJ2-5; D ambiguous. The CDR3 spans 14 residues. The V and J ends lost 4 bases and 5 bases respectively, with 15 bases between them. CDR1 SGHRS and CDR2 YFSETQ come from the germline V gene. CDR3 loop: CASSRMADSETQYF. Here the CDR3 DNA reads TGCGCCAGCAGCCGGATGGCAGATTCGGAGACCCAGTACTTC.

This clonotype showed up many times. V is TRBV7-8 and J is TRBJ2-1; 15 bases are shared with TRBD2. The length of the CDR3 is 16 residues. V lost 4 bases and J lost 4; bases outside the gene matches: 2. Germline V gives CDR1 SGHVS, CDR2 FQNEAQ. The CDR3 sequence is CASSSGLAGGYNEQFF. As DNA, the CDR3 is TGTGCCAGCAGCTCGGGACTAGCGGGGGGTTACAATGAGCAGTTCTTC.

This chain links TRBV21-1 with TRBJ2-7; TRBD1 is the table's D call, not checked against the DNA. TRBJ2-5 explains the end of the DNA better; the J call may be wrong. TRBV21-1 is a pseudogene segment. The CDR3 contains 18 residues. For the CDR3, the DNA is TGTGCCAGCAGCAATCATCGAGCCGGGACAGGGTCGCGTGAGACCCAGTACTTC. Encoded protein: CASSNHRAGTGSRETQYF.

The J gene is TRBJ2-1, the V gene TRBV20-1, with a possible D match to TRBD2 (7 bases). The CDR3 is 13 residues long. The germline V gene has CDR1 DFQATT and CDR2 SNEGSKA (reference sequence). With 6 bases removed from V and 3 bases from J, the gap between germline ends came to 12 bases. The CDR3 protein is CSAGEGDYNEQFF. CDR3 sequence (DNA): TGCAGTGCCGGGGAGGGGGACTACAATGAGCAGTTCTTC.

This CDR3 reads CASRDGATNEKLFF. In DNA, the CDR3 is TGTGCCAGCAGGGACGGTGCAACTAATGAAAAACTGTTTTTT. The chain carries TRBV6-1 and TRBJ1-4; D unclear. Germline CDR1 reads MNHNS; CDR2 reads SASEGT. Trimming left V 6 bases short and J 0 bases short, with 8 bases between. The CDR3 totals 14 residues.

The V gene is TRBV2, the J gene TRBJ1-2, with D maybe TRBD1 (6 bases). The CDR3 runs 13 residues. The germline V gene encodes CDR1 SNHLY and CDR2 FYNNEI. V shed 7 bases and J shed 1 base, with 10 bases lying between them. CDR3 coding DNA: TGTGCCAGCAAAAAGGACAGTAACTATGGCTACACCTTC. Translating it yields CASKKDSNYGYTF.

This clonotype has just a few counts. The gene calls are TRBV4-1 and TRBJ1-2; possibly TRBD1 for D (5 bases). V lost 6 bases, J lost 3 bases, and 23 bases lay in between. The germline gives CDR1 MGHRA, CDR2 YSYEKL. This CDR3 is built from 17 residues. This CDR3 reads CASRRTGTKPTDYGYTF. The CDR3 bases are TGCGCCAGCAGACGAACCGGGACCAAGCCGACGGACTATGGCTACACCTTC.

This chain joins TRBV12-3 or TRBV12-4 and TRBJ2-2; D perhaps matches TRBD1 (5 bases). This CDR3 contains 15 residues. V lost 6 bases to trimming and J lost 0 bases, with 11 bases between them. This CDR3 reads CASRSQETNTGELFF. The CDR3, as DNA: TGTGCCAGCAGGTCACAGGAGACGAACACCGGGGAGCTGTTTTTT.